Detailed here is one TCR beta chain. Its antigen remains unknown. Vbeta (60) and Jbeta (13) primers were used in the PCR. Sequenced by immunoSEQ multiplex PCR; TCRdb stores in-frame clones only, minus some. The table lists some 150,000 clones, 82% of them singletons. The data derive from a study of cytomegalovirus exposure and HLA in healthy donors. Study-wide points: CMV serostatus stood as the only immune exposure information on hand. Cytomegalovirus association was assigned to about 150 TCR beta chains. Both high specificity and high sensitivity reportedly marked the classifier's diagnosis of cytomegalovirus status.

V lost 0 bases and J lost 0, with 9 bases in between. Germline V gene lookup returns CDR1 SGHTS and CDR2 YDEGEE. The CDR3 length is 16 residues. The gene calls are TRBV5-8 and TRBJ1-4; no reliable D call. The sequencing input was PBMCs. The TCR was taken from a man aged 45-60 years in good health and CMV-seropositive. The CDR3 region has the DNA TGTGCCAGCAGCTTGGGCCGGACTGCAACTAATGAAAAACTGTTTTTT. Residues: CASSLGRTATNEKLFF.